These 9 T cell receptor beta chains were all obtained from the same sample, sequenced in a study of blood T cells in healthy people across ages. With a J-beta primer mix and a sample-barcoded 5' primer, a second PCR ran about 6 to 11 cycles. One entry per CDR3 protein, called by TCRdb with MiXCR from the 5' RACE reads. The sample consists of about 1,600,000 distinct CDR3 sequences, 40% to 50% of them appearing once. The sample consisted of blood. The receptors were gathered from a woman under 30 in good health.

This chain uses TRBV3-1 with TRBJ1-2; TRBD1 is a possible D gene (5 bases). The CDR3 totals 16 residues. The germline V gene has CDR1 LGHDT and CDR2 YNNKEL (reference sequence). The germline V and J ends were trimmed by 6 bases and 8 bases, with 25 bases remaining between them. CDR3 DNA sequence: TGTGCCAGCAGAGGGGCTACCCAAAGACGGGGGGAAGGCTACACCTTC. Translation: CASRGATQRRGEGYTF.

The CDR3 loop is CASSTGTAPSTDTQYF. CDR3 in DNA: TGTGCCAGCAGTACCGGGACTGCCCCTAGCACAGATACGCAGTATTTT. The gene calls are TRBV27 and TRBJ2-3; possible D gene TRBD2, 6 bases. The V end lost 5 bases, the J end lost 0 bases, and 15 bases lay between the germline ends. This CDR3 region has 16 residues. Germline CDR1 MNHEY, CDR2 SMNVEV (reference sequence).

The chain couples TRBV30 to TRBJ2-4; 9 bases match TRBD1. Trimming cost V 1 base and J 6 bases; bases outside gene matches: 7. In germline, CDR1 is GTSNPN, CDR2 SVGIG (reference sequence). CDR3 length: 15 amino acids. The CDR3 DNA sequence: TGTGCCTGGAGTGGAAGGACAGGGGTCACAAACATTCAGTACTTC. Translated: CAWSGRTGVTNIQYF.

This clonotype is a singleton in its sample. The CDR3 DNA follows: TGTGCCAGCAGTCGGACAGGAGGAAAGGAAAAACTGTTTTTT. The encoded protein is CASSRTGGKEKLFF. The rearrangement links TRBV6-2 or TRBV6-3 to TRBJ1-4; 7 bases line up with TRBD1. With 5 bases clipped from V and 8 bases from J, the junction kept 8 bases outside the gene matches. CDR1 is MNHEY, CDR2 SVGEGT, per germline. The length of the CDR3 is 14 residues.

J is TRBJ1-2 and V is TRBV6-1, with TRBD1 matching over 7 bases. The CDR3 runs to 15 residues. Germline trimming cut 6 bases from V and 3 bases from J; bases unmatched to any gene: 10. Germline V gene data show CDR1 as MNHNS and CDR2 as SASEGT. CDR3 residues: CASRPQAGTDYGYTF. CDR3 DNA: TGTGCCAGCAGACCCCAGGCCGGGACAGACTATGGCTACACCTTC.

For the CDR3, the DNA is TGTGCCAGCAGCCCTCGGATGGGACTACCGAACACCGGGGAGCTGTTTTTT. Its protein product is CASSPRMGLPNTGELFF. The V call is TRBV6-6, the J call TRBJ2-2, with 7 bases aligning to TRBD2. Germline loops: CDR1 MNHNY, CDR2 SVGAGI (reference sequence). The CDR3 runs to 17 residues. V was clipped by 6 bases and J by 0 bases; unmatched bases: 10.

This clonotype was seen only a few times. The chain carries TRBV20-1 and TRBJ2-1, with 7 bases that match TRBD2. The V segment lost 0 bases and the J segment 7 bases; nucleotides outside the gene matches: 12. Germline CDR1 is DFQATT and CDR2 is SNEGSKA (reference sequence). The CDR3 has 16 amino acids. CDR3 residues: CSARDLRDYWPNEQFF. For the CDR3, the DNA is TGCAGTGCTAGAGATCTAAGGGACTACTGGCCAAATGAGCAGTTCTTC.

V gene TRBV5-8 combines with J gene TRBJ2-1; TRBD1 matches at 7 bases. Trimming removed 0 bases from V and 8 bases from J; junction bases left unmatched: 14. Germline CDR1 SGHTS, CDR2 YDEGEE. The CDR3 extends over 17 amino acids. The CDR3 DNA is TGTGCCAGCAGCTTGGATCCTAGACAGGGCTGGAACTATGAGCAGTTCTTC. As protein: CASSLDPRQGWNYEQFF.

In this sample, this clonotype turned up a few times. This sequence joins TRBV6-5 and TRBJ1-1; a weak D match, TRBD1 (5 bases). Per germline, CDR1 MNHEY and CDR2 SVGAGI. The germline V and J ends were trimmed by 2 bases and 4 bases, with 11 bases remaining between them. This CDR3 has 14 amino acids. In DNA, the CDR3 is TGTGCCAGCAGTTACGGCAGGGCGGGCACTGAAGCTTTCTTT. Amino acids: CASSYGRAGTEAFF.